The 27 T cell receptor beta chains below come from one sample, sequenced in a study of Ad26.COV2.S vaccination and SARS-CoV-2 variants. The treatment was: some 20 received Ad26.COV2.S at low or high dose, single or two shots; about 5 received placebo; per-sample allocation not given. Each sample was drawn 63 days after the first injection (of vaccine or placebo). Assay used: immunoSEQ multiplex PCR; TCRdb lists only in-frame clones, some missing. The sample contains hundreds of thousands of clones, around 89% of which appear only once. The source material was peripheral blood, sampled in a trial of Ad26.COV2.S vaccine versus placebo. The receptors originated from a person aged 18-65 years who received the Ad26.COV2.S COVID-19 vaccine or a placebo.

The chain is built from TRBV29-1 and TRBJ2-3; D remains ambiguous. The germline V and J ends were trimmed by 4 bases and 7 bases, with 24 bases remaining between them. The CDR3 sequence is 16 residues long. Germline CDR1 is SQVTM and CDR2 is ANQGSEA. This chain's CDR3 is CSVVDRWAGTPNTQYF. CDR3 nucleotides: TGCAGCGTTGTGGATCGATGGGCAGGAACTCCGAATACGCAGTATTTT.

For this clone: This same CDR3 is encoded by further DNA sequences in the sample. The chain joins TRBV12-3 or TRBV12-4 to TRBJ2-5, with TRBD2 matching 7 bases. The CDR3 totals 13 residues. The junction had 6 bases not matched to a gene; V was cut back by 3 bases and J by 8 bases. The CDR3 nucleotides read TGTGCCAGCAGTTTTATGGGGGGGGAAACCCAGTACTTC. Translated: CASSFMGGETQYF.

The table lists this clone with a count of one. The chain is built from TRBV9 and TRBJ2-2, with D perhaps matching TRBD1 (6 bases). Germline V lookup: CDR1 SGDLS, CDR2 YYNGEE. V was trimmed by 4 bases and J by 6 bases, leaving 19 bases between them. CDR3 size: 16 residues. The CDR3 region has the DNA TGTGCCAGCAGCATCGAAAGACAGGTTTTTTCCGGGGAGCTGTTTTTT. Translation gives CASSIERQVFSGELFF.

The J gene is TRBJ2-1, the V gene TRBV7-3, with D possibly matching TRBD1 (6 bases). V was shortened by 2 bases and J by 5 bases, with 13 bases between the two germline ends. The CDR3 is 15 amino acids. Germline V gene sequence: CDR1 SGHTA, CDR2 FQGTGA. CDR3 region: CASSLSRDMNNEQFF. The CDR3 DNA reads TGTGCCAGCAGCTTATCCCGGGACATGAACAATGAGCAGTTCTTC.

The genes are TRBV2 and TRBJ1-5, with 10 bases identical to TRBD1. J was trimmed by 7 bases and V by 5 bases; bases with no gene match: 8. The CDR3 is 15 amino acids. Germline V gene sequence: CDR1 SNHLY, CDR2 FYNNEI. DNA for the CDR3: TGTGCCAGCAGTACCGGGACAGGGGTTGGGCAGCCCCAGCATTTT. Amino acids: CASSTGTGVGQPQHF.

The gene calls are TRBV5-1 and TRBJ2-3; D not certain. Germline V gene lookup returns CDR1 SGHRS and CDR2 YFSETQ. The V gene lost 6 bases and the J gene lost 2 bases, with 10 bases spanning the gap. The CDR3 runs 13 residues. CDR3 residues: CASNEGPTDTQYF. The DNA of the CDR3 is TGCGCCAGCAACGAAGGGCCCACAGATACGCAGTATTTT.

The CDR3 coding sequence is TGTGCCAGCAGTTCTGGACAGGGAGGAAATGGCTACACCTTC. Its translation: CASSSGQGGNGYTF. This chain links TRBV6-2 or TRBV6-3 with TRBJ1-2; 8 bases align to TRBD1. CDR1 and CDR2 (germline): MNHEY, SVGEGT. The CDR3 contains 14 residues. V lost 4 bases and J lost 6; bases outside the gene matches: 7.

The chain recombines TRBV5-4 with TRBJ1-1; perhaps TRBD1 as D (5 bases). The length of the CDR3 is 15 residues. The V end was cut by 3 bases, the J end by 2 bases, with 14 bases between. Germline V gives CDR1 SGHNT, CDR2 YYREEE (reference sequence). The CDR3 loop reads CASSSGRGGNTEAFF. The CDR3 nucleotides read TGTGCCAGCAGCTCGGGACGGGGAGGTAACACTGAAGCTTTCTTT.

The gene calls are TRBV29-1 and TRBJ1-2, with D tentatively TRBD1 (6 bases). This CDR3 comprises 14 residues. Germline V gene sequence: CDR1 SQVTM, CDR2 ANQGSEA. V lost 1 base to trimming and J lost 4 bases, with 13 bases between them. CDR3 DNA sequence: TGCAGCGTTGAAGGCGGGGGCGCGGGCTATGGCTACACCTTC. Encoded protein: CSVEGGGAGYGYTF. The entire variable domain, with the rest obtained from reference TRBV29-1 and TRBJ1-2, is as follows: SAVISQKPSRDICQRGTSLTIQCQVDSQVTMMFWYRQQPGQSLTLIATANQGSEATYESGFVIDKFPISRPNLTFSTLTVSNMSPEDSSIYLCSVEGGGAGYGYTFGSGTRLTVV.

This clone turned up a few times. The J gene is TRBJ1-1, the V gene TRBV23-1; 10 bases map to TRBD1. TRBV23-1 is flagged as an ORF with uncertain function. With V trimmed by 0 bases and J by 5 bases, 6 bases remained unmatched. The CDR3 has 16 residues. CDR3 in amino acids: CASSQSRDRGWTEAFF. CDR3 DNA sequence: TGCGCCAGCAGTCAATCGAGGGACAGGGGATGGACTGAAGCTTTCTTT.

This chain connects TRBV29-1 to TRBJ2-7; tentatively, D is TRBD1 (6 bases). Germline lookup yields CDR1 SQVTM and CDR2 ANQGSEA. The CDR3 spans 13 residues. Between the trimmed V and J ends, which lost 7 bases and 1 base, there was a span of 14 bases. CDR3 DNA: TGCAGCGCAGAAGGACAGCAGTCCTACGAGCAGTACTTC. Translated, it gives CSAEGQQSYEQYF.

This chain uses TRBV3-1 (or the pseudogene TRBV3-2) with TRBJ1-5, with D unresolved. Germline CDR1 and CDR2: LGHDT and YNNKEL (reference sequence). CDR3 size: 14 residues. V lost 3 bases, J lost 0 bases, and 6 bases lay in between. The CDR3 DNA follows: TGTGCCAGCAGCCAGTTAGGTAGCAATCAGCCCCAGCATTTT. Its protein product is CASSQLGSNQPQHF.

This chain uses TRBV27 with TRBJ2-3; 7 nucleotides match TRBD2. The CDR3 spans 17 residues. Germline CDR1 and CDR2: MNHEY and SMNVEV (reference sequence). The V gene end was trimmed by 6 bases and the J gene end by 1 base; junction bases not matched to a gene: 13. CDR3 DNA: TGTGCCAGCAGCAACCTAGCGGTAAAGCCGGGCACAGATACGCAGTATTTT. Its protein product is CASSNLAVKPGTDTQYF.

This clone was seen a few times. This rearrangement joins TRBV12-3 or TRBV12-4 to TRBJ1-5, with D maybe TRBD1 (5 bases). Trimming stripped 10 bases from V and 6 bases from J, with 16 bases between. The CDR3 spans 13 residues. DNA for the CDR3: TGTGCCACCTTAAGAGGGGCGGGTCAGCCCCAGCATTTT. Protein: CATLRGAGQPQHF.

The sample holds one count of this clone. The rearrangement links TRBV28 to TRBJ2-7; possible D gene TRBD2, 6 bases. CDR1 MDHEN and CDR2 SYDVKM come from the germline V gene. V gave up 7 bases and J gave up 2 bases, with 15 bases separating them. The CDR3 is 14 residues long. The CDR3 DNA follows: TGTGCCAGCATTTCCGGGAGCAACACCTACGAGCAGTACTTC. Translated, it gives CASISGSNTYEQYF.

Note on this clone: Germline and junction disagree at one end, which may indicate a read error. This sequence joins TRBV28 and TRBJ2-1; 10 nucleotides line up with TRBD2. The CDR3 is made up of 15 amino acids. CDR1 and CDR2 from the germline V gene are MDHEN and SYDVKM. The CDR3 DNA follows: TGTGCCTGCAGAATAGCGGGAGGCGTCCACAATGAGCAGTTCTTC. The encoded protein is CACRIAGGVHNEQFF. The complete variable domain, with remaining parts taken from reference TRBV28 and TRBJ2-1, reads DVKVTQSSRYLVKRTGEKVFLECVQDMDHENMFWYRQDPGLGLRLIYFSYDVKMKEKGDIPEGYSVSREKKERFSLILESASTNQTSMYLCACRIAGGVHNEQFFGPGTRLTVL.

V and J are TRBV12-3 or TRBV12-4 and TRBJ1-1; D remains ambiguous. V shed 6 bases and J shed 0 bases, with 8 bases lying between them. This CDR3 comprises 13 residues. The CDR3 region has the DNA TGTGCCAGCAGCGGGAGTGTGAACACTGAAGCTTTCTTT. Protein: CASSGSVNTEAFF.

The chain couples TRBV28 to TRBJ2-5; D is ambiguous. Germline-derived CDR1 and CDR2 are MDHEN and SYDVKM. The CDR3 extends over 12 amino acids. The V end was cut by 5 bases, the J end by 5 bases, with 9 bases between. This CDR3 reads CASSALGETQYF. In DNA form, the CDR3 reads TGTGCCAGCAGTGCATTGGGGGAGACCCAGTACTTC.

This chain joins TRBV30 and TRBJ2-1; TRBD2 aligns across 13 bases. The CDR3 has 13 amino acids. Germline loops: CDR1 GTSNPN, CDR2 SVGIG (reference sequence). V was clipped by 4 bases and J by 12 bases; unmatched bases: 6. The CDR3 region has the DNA TGTGCCTGGAACCCGACTAGCGGGAGGTTGCAGTTCTTC. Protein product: CAWNPTSGRLQFF.

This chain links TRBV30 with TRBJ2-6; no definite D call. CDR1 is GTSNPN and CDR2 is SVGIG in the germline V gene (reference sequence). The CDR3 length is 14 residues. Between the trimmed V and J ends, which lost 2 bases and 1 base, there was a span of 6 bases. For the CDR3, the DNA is TGTGCCTGGAGTATGGGGTCTGGGGCCAACGTCCTGACTTTC. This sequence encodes CAWSMGSGANVLTF.

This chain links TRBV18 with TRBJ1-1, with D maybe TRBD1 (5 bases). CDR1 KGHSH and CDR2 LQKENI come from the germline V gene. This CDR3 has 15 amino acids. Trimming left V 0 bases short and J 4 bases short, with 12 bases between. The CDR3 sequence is CASSPPKGSVTEAFF. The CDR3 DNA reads TGTGCCAGCTCACCACCGAAGGGGTCCGTCACTGAAGCTTTCTTT. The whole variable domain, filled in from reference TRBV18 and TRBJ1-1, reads NAGVMQNPRHLVRRRGQEARLRCSPMKGHSHVYWYRQLPEEGLKFMVYLQKENIIDESGMPKERFSAEFPKEGPSILRIQQVVRGDSAAYFCASSPPKGSVTEAFFGQGTRLTVV.

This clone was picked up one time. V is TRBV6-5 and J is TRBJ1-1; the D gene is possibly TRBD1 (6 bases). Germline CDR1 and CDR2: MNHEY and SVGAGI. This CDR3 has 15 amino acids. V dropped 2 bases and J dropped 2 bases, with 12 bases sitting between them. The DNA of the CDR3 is TGTGCCAGCAGTTACAGGTCAGGGGTAAACACTGAAGCTTTCTTT. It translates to CASSYRSGVNTEAFF.

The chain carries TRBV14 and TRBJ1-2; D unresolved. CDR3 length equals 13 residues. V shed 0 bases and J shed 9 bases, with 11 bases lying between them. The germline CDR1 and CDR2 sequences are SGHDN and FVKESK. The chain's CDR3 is CASSQEMGFRYTF. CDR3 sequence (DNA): TGTGCCAGCAGCCAAGAGATGGGGTTCCGCTACACCTTC.

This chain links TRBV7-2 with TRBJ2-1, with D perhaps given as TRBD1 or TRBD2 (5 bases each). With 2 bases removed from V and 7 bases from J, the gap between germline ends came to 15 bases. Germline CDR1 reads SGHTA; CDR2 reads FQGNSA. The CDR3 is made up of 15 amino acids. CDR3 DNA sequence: TGTGCCAGCAGCTTATCCTCGGGACGAGGGAATGAGCAGTTCTTC. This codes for CASSLSSGRGNEQFF.

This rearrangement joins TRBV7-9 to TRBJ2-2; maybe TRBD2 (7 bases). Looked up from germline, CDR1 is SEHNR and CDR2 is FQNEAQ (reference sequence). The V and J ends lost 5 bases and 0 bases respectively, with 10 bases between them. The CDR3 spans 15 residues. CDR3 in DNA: TGTGCCAGCAGCCGGGGGGCCACGAACACCGGGGAGCTGTTTTTT. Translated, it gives CASSRGATNTGELFF.

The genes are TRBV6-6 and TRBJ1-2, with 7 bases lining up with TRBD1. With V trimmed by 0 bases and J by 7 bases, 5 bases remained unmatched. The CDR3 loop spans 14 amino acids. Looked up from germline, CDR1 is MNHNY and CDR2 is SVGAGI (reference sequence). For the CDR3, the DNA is TGTGCCAGCAGTTACTCGGGGGGACAGTTTGGCTACACCTTC. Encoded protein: CASSYSGGQFGYTF.

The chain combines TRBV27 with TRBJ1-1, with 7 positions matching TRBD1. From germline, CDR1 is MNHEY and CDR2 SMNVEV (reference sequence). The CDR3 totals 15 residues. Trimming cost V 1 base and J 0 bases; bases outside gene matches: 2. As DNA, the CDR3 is TGTGCCAGCAGTTTATTGGGACAGATGAACACTGAAGCTTTCTTT. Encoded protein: CASSLLGQMNTEAFF.